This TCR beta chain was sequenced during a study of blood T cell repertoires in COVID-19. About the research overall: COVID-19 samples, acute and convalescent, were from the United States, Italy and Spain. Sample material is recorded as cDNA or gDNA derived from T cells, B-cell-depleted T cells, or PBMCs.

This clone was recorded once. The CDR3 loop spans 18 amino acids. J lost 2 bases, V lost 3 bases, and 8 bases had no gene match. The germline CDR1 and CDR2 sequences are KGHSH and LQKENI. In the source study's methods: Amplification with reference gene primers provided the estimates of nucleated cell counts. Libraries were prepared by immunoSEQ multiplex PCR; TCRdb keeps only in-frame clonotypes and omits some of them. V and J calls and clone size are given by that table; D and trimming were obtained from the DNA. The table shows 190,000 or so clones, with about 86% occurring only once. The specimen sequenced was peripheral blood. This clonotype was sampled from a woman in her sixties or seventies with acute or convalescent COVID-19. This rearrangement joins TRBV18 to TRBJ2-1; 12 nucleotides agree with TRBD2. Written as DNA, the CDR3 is TGTGCCAGCTCACCCCTAGCGGGGGGGCTGGGCGCCTACAATGAGCAGTTCTTC. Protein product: CASSPLAGGLGAYNEQFF.